The 29 T cell receptor beta chains in this list originate from one sample, sequenced in a study of cytomegalovirus exposure and HLA in healthy donors. Amplification used 60 Vbeta primers and 13 Jbeta primers. This table comes from immunoSEQ multiplex PCR, and its TCRdb copy is limited to in-frame clones, with some not included. The table includes around 150,000 clones, about three fifths detected once. The sequencing sample was made of PBMCs. The receptors here all came from a male donor in good health and CMV-seronegative.

This rearrangement joins TRBV7-9 to TRBJ2-1; D perhaps matches TRBD1 (6 bases). CDR1 and CDR2 from the germline V gene are SEHNR and FQNEAQ (reference sequence). The CDR3 spans 12 residues. Trimming took off 11 bases at V and 3 bases at J, with 11 bases between the two ends. CDR3 nucleotide sequence: TGTGCCTTCGAGGACAGCTACAATGAGCAGTTCTTC. This sequence encodes CAFEDSYNEQFF.

V is TRBV5-4 and J is TRBJ1-4; perhaps TRBD1 as D (5 bases). V was clipped by 3 bases and J by 4 bases, with 13 bases between them. Germline values: CDR1 SGHNT, CDR2 YYREEE (reference sequence). The CDR3 extends over 15 amino acids. The CDR3 sequence: CASSSQTGGNEKLFF. Here the CDR3 DNA reads TGTGCCAGCAGCTCACAGACGGGGGGTAATGAAAAACTGTTTTTT.

This sequence joins TRBV10-3 and TRBJ2-3; D possibly corresponds to TRBD2 (6 bases). Trimming took 1 base from V and 1 from J, leaving 9 bases between them. CDR3 length: 15 amino acids. Looked up from germline, CDR1 is ENHRY and CDR2 is SYGVKD. CDR3 residues: CAISEYGGGTDTQYF. CDR3 DNA: TGTGCCATCAGTGAGTATGGCGGGGGCACAGATACGCAGTATTTT.

This chain joins TRBV30 and TRBJ1-2; 9 bases align to TRBD1. The germline gives CDR1 GTSNPN, CDR2 SVGIG (reference sequence). J lost 8 bases, V lost 4 bases, and 11 bases had no gene match. This CDR3 is 14 amino acids long. CDR3 amino acids: CAWKRDRAFGGYTF. CDR3 nucleotide sequence: TGTGCCTGGAAGCGGGACAGGGCATTTGGCGGCTACACCTTC.

The V call is TRBV7-8, the J call TRBJ1-5, with 9 bases matching TRBD1. Germline assignment: CDR1 SGHVS and CDR2 FQNEAQ. V was clipped by 2 bases and J by 0 bases; unmatched bases: 8. CDR3 length: 18 residues. CDR3 in amino acids: CASSLSVRQGVSNQPQHF. In DNA, the CDR3 is TGTGCCAGCAGCTTATCGGTCCGACAGGGGGTTAGCAATCAGCCCCAGCATTTT.

This clone was picked up a small number of times. CDR3 protein: CASSQYTPRGGTQYF. DNA of the CDR3: TGTGCCAGCAGCCAATACACTCCTCGAGGGGGGACCCAGTACTTC. The V and J genes are TRBV14 and TRBJ2-5; perhaps TRBD1 as D (6 bases). From germline, CDR1 is SGHDN and CDR2 FVKESK. The CDR3 covers 15 residues. With 2 bases removed from V and 7 bases from J, the gap between germline ends came to 17 bases.

V and J are TRBV6-5 and TRBJ2-7, with D possibly TRBD2 on 6 matching bases. V gave up 5 bases and J gave up 0 bases, with 14 bases separating them. This CDR3 region has 15 residues. The V gene's germline CDR1 is MNHEY and CDR2 SVGAGI. CDR3 residues: CASSRTGTASYEQYF. CDR3 nucleotide sequence: TGTGCCAGCAGTCGGACCGGGACTGCCTCCTACGAGCAGTACTTC.

The gene calls are TRBV19 and TRBJ1-1; D is ambiguous. Trimming left V 4 bases short and J 2 bases short, with 5 bases between. The length of the CDR3 is 12 residues. Germline loops: CDR1 LNHDA, CDR2 SQIVND (reference sequence). The CDR3 here is CASSSRNTEAFF. The CDR3 nucleotides are TGTGCCAGTAGTAGCAGAAACACTGAAGCTTTCTTT.

The chain couples TRBV5-1 to TRBJ2-7, with 8 positions matching TRBD1. Looked up from germline, CDR1 is SGHRS and CDR2 is YFSETQ. V shed 0 bases and J 3 bases; nucleotides not matched to a gene: 5. The CDR3 runs 15 residues. CDR3 loop: CASSLAGQGGYEQYF. Written as DNA, the CDR3 is TGCGCCAGCAGCTTGGCCGGACAGGGTGGCTACGAGCAGTACTTC.

The gene calls are TRBV15 and TRBJ2-5; D is perhaps TRBD1 (5 bases). CDR3 size: 16 residues. Per germline, CDR1 LNHNV and CDR2 YYDKDF (reference sequence). V gave up 0 bases and J gave up 1 base, with 12 bases separating them. The CDR3 DNA follows: TGTGCCACCAGCAGAGATCGGCACAGGAGCCAAGAGACCCAGTACTTC. As protein: CATSRDRHRSQETQYF.

This chain uses TRBV7-2 with TRBJ2-3, with a weak D call TRBD2 (6 bases). The CDR3 extends over 14 amino acids. Looked up from germline, CDR1 is SGHTA and CDR2 is FQGNSA. V was clipped by 0 bases and J by 5 bases, with 9 bases between them. Written as DNA, the CDR3 is TGTGCCAGCAGCTTAGCCCTGGAGGGAGATACGCAGTATTTT. Amino acid sequence: CASSLALEGDTQYF. Full variable domain (remainder filled in from reference TRBV7-2 and TRBJ2-3): GAGVSQSPSNKVTEKGKDVELRCDPISGHTALYWYRQSLGQGLEFLIYFQGNSAPDKSGLPSDRFSAERTGGSVSTLTIQRTQQEDSAVYLCASSLALEGDTQYFGPGTRLTVL.

This clone was counted between two and nine times. The CDR3 spells CASSVVEGLEGDTQYF. CDR3 coding DNA: TGTGCCAGCAGCGTAGTCGAGGGACTAGAGGGAGATACGCAGTATTTT. The genes are TRBV9 and TRBJ2-3; TRBD2 agrees at 8 bases. The CDR3 runs to 16 residues. The germline CDR1 and CDR2 sequences are SGDLS and YYNGEE. Trimming at V came to 0 bases and at J to 5 bases, leaving 8 bases not matched to a gene.

The V and J genes are TRBV18 and TRBJ2-5; perhaps TRBD1 as D (6 bases). This CDR3 region has 16 residues. Trimming pared 3 bases from V and 5 bases from J, leaving 19 bases between. Per germline, CDR1 KGHSH and CDR2 LQKENI. In nucleotides, the CDR3 is TGTGCCAGCTCACCCATTACAGGGTCTCTTAGGGAGACCCAGTACTTC. Its translation: CASSPITGSLRETQYF. The whole variable domain, remainder taken from reference TRBV18 and TRBJ2-5, is NAGVMQNPRHLVRRRGQEARLRCSPMKGHSHVYWYRQLPEEGLKFMVYLQKENIIDESGMPKERFSAEFPKEGPSILRIQQVVRGDSAAYFCASSPITGSLRETQYFGPGTRLLVL.

Only a few counts were recorded for this clone. V and J are TRBV7-2 and TRBJ2-3; 7 bases match TRBD1. The CDR3 consists of 15 residues. Germline CDR1 is SGHTA and CDR2 is FQGNSA. Trimming cost V 8 bases and J 0 bases; bases outside gene matches: 8. In DNA form, the CDR3 reads TGTGCCAGCCGAAAGGGACAGTCTAGCACAGATACGCAGTATTTT. Protein sequence: CASRKGQSSTDTQYF.

The gene calls are TRBV29-1 and TRBJ1-6, with TRBD1 matching over 8 bases. CDR1 is SQVTM and CDR2 is ANQGSEA in the germline V gene. This CDR3 region has 13 residues. Unmatched junction bases numbered 7, after V lost 5 bases and J lost 10 bases. CDR3 sequence reads: CSVKDRVGSPLHF. The DNA for the CDR3 is TGCAGCGTTAAGGACAGGGTAGGCTCACCCCTCCACTTT.

The chain is built from TRBV6-6 and TRBJ2-7; a possible D gene is TRBD1 (5 bases). Per the germline V gene, CDR1 is MNHNY and CDR2 is SVGAGI (reference sequence). V lost 2 bases and J 5 bases, leaving 16 bases between the germline ends. CDR3 size: 15 residues. CDR3 nucleotides: TGTGCCAGCAGTTACAACGACCCCTCAGGGAACGAGCAGTACTTC. Its protein is CASSYNDPSGNEQYF.

V and J are TRBV7-9 and TRBJ1-6; D is unclear. Germline CDR1 SEHNR, CDR2 FQNEAQ (reference sequence). V was clipped by 4 bases and J by 9 bases, with 10 bases between them. The CDR3 is 13 amino acids. CDR3 DNA sequence: TGTGCCAGCAGCTCAGAGGCCGGTTCACCCCTCCACTTT. This translates into CASSSEAGSPLHF. The variable domain in full, completed from reference TRBV7-9 and TRBJ1-6, reads DTGVSQNPRHKITKRGQNVTFRCDPISEHNRLYWYRQTLGQGPEFLTYFQNEAQLEKSRLLSDRFSAERPKGSFSTLEIQRTEQGDSAMYLCASSSEAGSPLHFGNGTRLTVT.

CDR3: CSVVPSTEAFF. CDR3 nucleotides: TGCAGCGTTGTTCCGAGCACTGAAGCTTTCTTT. The rearrangement uses TRBV29-1 and TRBJ1-1; no reliable D call. The length of the CDR3 is 11 residues. With 4 bases removed from V and 4 bases from J, the gap between germline ends came to 7 bases. CDR1 is SQVTM and CDR2 is ANQGSEA in the germline V gene.

The chain combines TRBV7-6 with TRBJ2-7, with 13 bases fitting TRBD2. The CDR3 is made up of 17 amino acids. The V gene end was trimmed by 5 bases and the J gene end by 2 bases; junction bases not matched to a gene: 9. The V gene's germline CDR1 is SGHVS and CDR2 FNYEAQ. The DNA for the CDR3 is TGTGCCAGCAGCGGGGGCCAGACTAGCGGGGGGACCTACGAGCAGTACTTC. This codes for CASSGGQTSGGTYEQYF.

The CDR3 DNA is TGTGCCATCAGTGAGTCTCCAACAGAACCTACCTACGAGCAGTACTTC. It codes for CAISESPTEPTYEQYF. The chain employs TRBV10-3 and TRBJ2-7; D is undetermined. CDR1 ENHRY and CDR2 SYGVKD come from the germline V gene. V was clipped by 0 bases and J by 2 bases, with 14 bases between them. The CDR3 totals 16 residues.

The CDR3 DNA reads as TGTGCCAGCAGTAGGCTCACGGGGGGGGTCACCGGGGAGCTGTTTTTT. Amino acid sequence: CASSRLTGGVTGELFF. The chain recombines TRBV2 with TRBJ2-2, with 8 bases identical to TRBD2. Trimming at V came to 5 bases and at J to 4 bases, leaving 9 bases not matched to a gene. Germline V lookup: CDR1 SNHLY, CDR2 FYNNEI. The CDR3 length is 16 residues.

The chain is built from TRBV4-1 and TRBJ2-2; TRBD1 aligns across 9 bases. The germline gives CDR1 MGHRA, CDR2 YSYEKL. After removal of 2 bases from V and 6 bases from J, the junction contained 7 bases not matched to a gene. The CDR3 runs to 16 residues. The CDR3 DNA reads as TGCGCCAGCAGCCAATTGGGGGGACAGGGTTCCGGGGAGCTGTTTTTT. Residues: CASSQLGGQGSGELFF.

V gene TRBV7-9 combines with J gene TRBJ2-1; 9 bases map to TRBD1. V shed 2 bases, J shed 2 bases, and the junction held 1 base outside the gene matches. This CDR3 has 15 residues. Germline-derived CDR1 and CDR2 are SEHNR and FQNEAQ (reference sequence). In DNA form, the CDR3 reads TGTGCCAGCAGCTTAAGACAGGGGGCCTACAATGAGCAGTTCTTC. Encoded protein: CASSLRQGAYNEQFF.

V and J are TRBV6-5 and TRBJ1-2, with 7 nucleotides matching TRBD1. Trimming took 0 bases from V and 4 from J; bases not matched to a gene: 8. The CDR3 extends over 16 amino acids. CDR1 and CDR2 from the germline V gene are MNHEY and SVGAGI. The CDR3 spells CASSYSRQGLGYGYTF. CDR3 coding DNA: TGTGCCAGCAGTTACTCACGACAGGGTCTGGGCTATGGCTACACCTTC.

Only a few counts were recorded for this clone. The chain employs TRBV15 and TRBJ2-3; a weak D match, TRBD1 (6 bases). This CDR3 comprises 14 residues. CDR1 LNHNV and CDR2 YYDKDF come from the germline V gene (reference sequence). Trimming pared 0 bases from V and 5 bases from J, leaving 9 bases between. This CDR3 reads CATSRDGGGDTQYF. The CDR3 nucleotides are TGTGCCACCAGCAGAGATGGGGGCGGAGATACGCAGTATTTT.

CDR3 in DNA: TGTGCCAGCAGCTTGGACGACAGGCATAATTCACCCCTCCACTTT. Encoded protein: CASSLDDRHNSPLHF. V gene TRBV5-4 combines with J gene TRBJ1-6, with a possible D match to TRBD1 (6 bases). Per the germline V gene, CDR1 is SGHNT and CDR2 is YYREEE (reference sequence). CDR3 length equals 15 residues. V lost 0 bases to trimming and J lost 5 bases, with 9 bases between them.

The chain combines TRBV19 with TRBJ1-1, with unresolved D. CDR3 length: 16 amino acids. The germline gives CDR1 LNHDA, CDR2 SQIVND (reference sequence). The V and J ends lost 3 bases and 2 bases respectively, with 16 bases between them. Here the CDR3 reads CASSIATRSFNTEAFF. The CDR3 nucleotides are TGTGCCAGTAGTATTGCGACCAGGTCCTTTAACACTGAAGCTTTCTTT.

This clone was observed a few times. The rearrangement links TRBV5-6 to TRBJ2-5; TRBD1 might be the D (5 bases). This CDR3 contains 15 residues. V lost 5 bases, J lost 1 base, and 15 bases lay in between. Germline values: CDR1 SGHDT, CDR2 YYEEEE. CDR3 amino acids: CASRGYGAAQETQYF. Here the CDR3 DNA reads TGTGCCAGCAGAGGTTATGGGGCAGCCCAAGAGACCCAGTACTTC.

This sequence joins TRBV7-8 and TRBJ2-1, with TRBD2 matching over 9 bases. V shed 5 bases and J 5 bases; nucleotides not matched to a gene: 7. Germline V gives CDR1 SGHVS, CDR2 FQNEAQ. CDR3 length equals 15 residues. CDR3 sequence (DNA): TGTGCCAGCAGCGCATTAGCGGGGGTCCACAATGAGCAGTTCTTC. Its protein product is CASSALAGVHNEQFF.